The entry below gives a single T cell receptor (beta chain) sequence along with its context. In the study's own analysis: Researchers report that nucleated cell counts were estimated from reference gene primer amplification. Here immunoSEQ multiplex PCR was the method, and the copy in TCRdb shows in-frame clones only, minus some. V and J calls and clone size are given by that table; D and trimming were obtained from the DNA. The sample lists approximately 280,000 clones, around 89% occurring once. The data were taken from a study of blood T cell repertoires in COVID-19. For the study at large: Acute and convalescent COVID-19 samples came from the United States, Italy and Spain. PBMCs, B-cell-depleted T cells, or T cells provided the cDNA or gDNA that made up the material.

The germline V and J ends were trimmed by 2 bases and 8 bases, with 8 bases remaining between them. Germline V gene sequence: CDR1 SGHRS, CDR2 YFSETQ. This CDR3 region has 12 residues. This clonotype was sampled from a man aged 35 to 55 with acute or convalescent COVID-19. The genes are TRBV5-1 and TRBJ1-3, with D uncertain. The specimen sequenced was peripheral blood. The CDR3, as DNA: TGCGCCAGCAGCTTAAACGGGGACACCATATATTTT. Its translation: CASSLNGDTIYF. The full variable domain, with the rest looked up from reference TRBV5-1 and TRBJ1-3, is KAGVTQTPRYLIKTRGQQVTLSCSPISGHRSVSWYQQTPGQGLQFLFEYFSETQRNKGNFPGRFSGRQFSNSRSEMNVSTLELGDSALYLCASSLNGDTIYFGEGSWLTVV.